This T cell receptor beta chain was obtained from a study of blood T cells in healthy people across ages. This clonotype has just a few counts. The germline V gene encodes CDR1 MNHEY and CDR2 SVGEGT. Between the trimmed V and J ends, which lost 2 bases and 6 bases, there was a span of 7 bases. CDR3 size: 12 residues. A second PCR, run for roughly 7 to 12 cycles, used a sample-barcoded 5' primer plus a J-beta primer mix. A single record per CDR3 protein comes from TCRdb applying MiXCR to the 5' RACE reads. Among over 600,000 distinct CDR3 sequences listed, 40% to 45% were seen once. The TCR sequence derives from a man older than 75 in good health. The J gene is TRBJ1-2, the V gene TRBV6-2 or TRBV6-3, with D possibly TRBD1 on 6 matching bases. Sequencing was performed on blood. CDR3 DNA: TGTGCCAGCAGTTACAGGACAGATGGCTACACCTTC. This encodes CASSYRTDGYTF.